The 18 T cell receptor beta chains given below trace back to one sample, sequenced in a study of T cells in Graves' hyperthyroidism and ophthalmopathy. Researchers took RNA transcripts and amplified the TCR beta CDR3 regions from them. A first-round RT-PCR of the TCR CDR3 used the HTBI primer set. MiXCR, run by TCRdb on the multiplex PCR reads, gives a single entry per CDR3 protein. The sample lists about 320,000 distinct CDR3 sequences; approximately 17% were seen once. Specimen: blood. The receptors here all came from a man under 40 with Graves' hyperthyroidism.

This clonotype was found a few times. The rearrangement joins TRBV27 to TRBJ2-5; tentative D call: TRBD2 (5 bases). This CDR3 spans 15 amino acids. Germline assignment: CDR1 MNHEY and CDR2 SMNVEV (reference sequence). The ends were cut back, 0 bases at V and 2 bases at J, with 10 bases in the middle. The CDR3 DNA reads as TGTGCCAGCAGTTTATCGGCCGGGATACAAGAGACCCAGTACTTC. Translating it yields CASSLSAGIQETQYF.

This clonotype was seen ten or more times. The rearrangement links TRBV2 to TRBJ2-1; tentatively, D is TRBD2 (5 bases). The germline V gene has CDR1 SNHLY and CDR2 FYNNEI. The CDR3 has 14 residues. Trimming left V 5 bases short and J 2 bases short, with 10 bases between. The CDR3 sequence is CASSRSGPYNEQFF. The CDR3 nucleotides are TGTGCCAGCAGTAGGAGCGGTCCCTACAATGAGCAGTTCTTC.

The chain links TRBV12-5 to TRBJ1-5; possibly TRBD1 for D (6 bases). The V end lost 7 bases, the J end lost 7 bases, and 17 bases lay between the germline ends. This CDR3 region has 14 residues. Germline assignment: CDR1 LGHNT and CDR2 FRNRAP. CDR3 in amino acids: CASATGGGGQPQHF. DNA for the CDR3: TGTGCTAGTGCCACTGGAGGGGGGGGCCAGCCCCAGCATTTT.

This clonotype was seen a handful of times. This rearrangement joins TRBV9 to TRBJ1-1, with TRBD1 matching 11 bases. The germline CDR1 and CDR2 sequences are SGDLS and YYNGEE. The ends lost 6 bases at V and 4 bases at J; junction bases unmatched: 17. This CDR3 has 18 residues. CDR3 in amino acids: CASNRDRGERSPTTEAFF. In nucleotides, the CDR3 is TGTGCCAGCAACCGGGACAGGGGGGAAAGATCCCCCACCACTGAAGCTTTCTTT.

This clonotype was counted only a few times. V gene TRBV19 combines with J gene TRBJ2-2, with D unresolved. The CDR3 runs 16 residues. Deletions cut 3 bases from V and 5 bases from J, with 16 bases between. CDR1 and CDR2 from the germline V gene are LNHDA and SQIVND (reference sequence). This chain's CDR3 is CASSMRHETETGELFF. The CDR3 nucleotides are TGTGCCAGTAGTATGAGGCATGAGACGGAGACCGGGGAGCTGTTTTTT.

On this clonotype itself: An end of the junction differs from the germline gene, which may be a read error. This chain connects TRBV6-1 to TRBJ2-2, with 10 bases aligning to TRBD2. The germline V gene has CDR1 MNHNS and CDR2 SASEGT. The CDR3 spans 19 residues. The CDR3 sequence: CASSETTSGRGPDTGELFF. The DNA for the CDR3 is TGTGCCAGCAGTGAAACGACTAGCGGGCGGGGGCCCGACACTGGGGAGCTGTTTTTT.

At least ten counts were recorded for this clonotype. V usage is TRBV12-3 or TRBV12-4 and J usage is TRBJ1-1; unclear D gene. The CDR3 is 14 residues long. The V gene lost 7 bases and the J gene lost 6 bases, with 18 bases spanning the gap. CDR3 loop: CASTELGRGSEAFF. The CDR3 DNA reads as TGTGCCAGCACTGAACTCGGTAGAGGCTCTGAAGCTTTCTTT.

This clonotype occurred many times. The rearrangement links TRBV9 to TRBJ1-1, with a weak D call TRBD1 (6 bases). Trimming took 0 bases from V and 3 from J, leaving 15 bases between them. CDR3 length: 16 amino acids. CDR1 SGDLS and CDR2 YYNGEE come from the germline V gene. This CDR3 reads CASSVGDGKGDTEAFF. CDR3 nucleotide sequence: TGTGCCAGCAGCGTAGGGGACGGGAAGGGGGACACTGAAGCTTTCTTT.

There are a few counts of this clonotype. In DNA, the CDR3 is TGTGCCAGCAGTTCCGGGACAGGGCGAGAAAAACTGTTTTTT. As protein: CASSSGTGREKLFF. The gene calls are TRBV2 and TRBJ1-4; the match to TRBD1 covers 9 bases. The CDR3 is 14 residues long. The junction had 6 bases not matched to a gene; V was cut back by 5 bases and J by 8 bases. Germline V CDR1 and CDR2: SNHLY, FYNNEI.

The genes are TRBV6-1 and TRBJ2-3, with 9 nucleotides matching TRBD2. V shed 7 bases, J shed 0 bases, and the junction held 11 bases outside the gene matches. There are 17 residues in the CDR3. Germline V lookup: CDR1 MNHNS, CDR2 SASEGT. Here the CDR3 reads CASKRLAGSTSTDTQYF. The DNA of the CDR3 is TGTGCCAGCAAGAGGCTAGCGGGATCAACTAGCACAGATACGCAGTATTTT.

At least ten counts were recorded for this clonotype. This chain uses TRBV28 with TRBJ2-3; D ambiguous. Trimming cost V 3 bases and J 10 bases, with 11 bases left between them. Germline CDR1 reads MDHEN; CDR2 reads SYDVKM. The CDR3 is made up of 12 amino acids. CDR3 region: CASSFIEMAQYF. The CDR3 DNA reads TGTGCCAGCAGTTTTATAGAGATGGCGCAGTATTTT.

The CDR3 reads CASSLRVGYGYTF. The CDR3 DNA sequence: TGTGCCAGCAGCTTGCGGGTTGGCTATGGCTACACCTTC. This chain joins TRBV5-6 and TRBJ1-2; D gene ambiguous. The CDR3 has 13 residues. Deletions cut 1 base from V and 4 bases from J, with 8 bases between. Germline lookup yields CDR1 SGHDT and CDR2 YYEEEE.

In the case of this clonotype: This could be a read error, since a much larger clone is one nucleotide away. The V call is TRBV12-3 or TRBV12-4, the J call TRBJ2-1; 8 bases map to TRBD2. The CDR3 totals 15 residues. CDR3 sequence (DNA): TGTGCCAGCAGTGAGAGCGGGAGCTCCTACAGTGAGCAGTTCTTC. This gives the protein CASSESGSSYSEQFF.

The chain combines TRBV12-5 with TRBJ1-1, with TRBD1 matching over 8 bases. The CDR3 runs to 16 residues. V lost 3 bases to trimming and J lost 7 bases; unmatched junction nucleotides: 13. Germline values: CDR1 LGHNT, CDR2 FRNRAP. CDR3 DNA sequence: TGTGCTAGTGGTTTCCTGACCTTGGACAGGGAGATTGAAGCTTTCTTT. Its protein product is CASGFLTLDREIEAFF.

This clonotype was seen more than once but under ten times. The chain recombines TRBV7-3 with TRBJ1-1; no firm D call. The germline V gene has CDR1 SGHTA and CDR2 FQGTGA. This CDR3 region has 13 residues. V gave up 1 base and J gave up 0 bases, with 3 bases separating them. This CDR3 is CASSLILNTEAFF. The CDR3 DNA is TGTGCCAGCAGCTTAATACTGAACACTGAAGCTTTCTTT.

The V call is TRBV10-3, the J call TRBJ2-3, with TRBD2 matching over 9 bases. This CDR3 has 15 residues. V lost 4 bases to trimming and J lost 5 bases; unmatched junction nucleotides: 7. Per germline, CDR1 ENHRY and CDR2 SYGVKD. The CDR3 nucleotides read TGTGCCATCAGTGGTAGCGGGAGTGCGATAGATACGCAGTATTTT. Residues: CAISGSGSAIDTQYF.

The sample holds many counts of this clonotype. This rearrangement joins TRBV13 to TRBJ2-1, with D uncertain. The germline gives CDR1 PRHDT, CDR2 FYEKMQ (reference sequence). Trimming removed 5 bases from V and 7 bases from J, with 18 bases in between. The CDR3 totals 15 residues. The chain's CDR3 is CASSQTAVSANEQFF. The DNA of the CDR3 is TGTGCCAGCAGCCAGACCGCGGTTTCGGCGAATGAGCAGTTCTTC.

The chain is built from TRBV20-1 and TRBJ1-4; 10 nucleotides align to TRBD1. This CDR3 spans 14 amino acids. With V trimmed by 3 bases and J by 6 bases, 4 bases remained unmatched. Germline loops: CDR1 DFQATT, CDR2 SNEGSKA (reference sequence). The CDR3 spells CSASSGTGDEKLFF. In DNA form, the CDR3 reads TGCAGTGCTAGCTCCGGGACAGGGGATGAAAAACTGTTTTTT.